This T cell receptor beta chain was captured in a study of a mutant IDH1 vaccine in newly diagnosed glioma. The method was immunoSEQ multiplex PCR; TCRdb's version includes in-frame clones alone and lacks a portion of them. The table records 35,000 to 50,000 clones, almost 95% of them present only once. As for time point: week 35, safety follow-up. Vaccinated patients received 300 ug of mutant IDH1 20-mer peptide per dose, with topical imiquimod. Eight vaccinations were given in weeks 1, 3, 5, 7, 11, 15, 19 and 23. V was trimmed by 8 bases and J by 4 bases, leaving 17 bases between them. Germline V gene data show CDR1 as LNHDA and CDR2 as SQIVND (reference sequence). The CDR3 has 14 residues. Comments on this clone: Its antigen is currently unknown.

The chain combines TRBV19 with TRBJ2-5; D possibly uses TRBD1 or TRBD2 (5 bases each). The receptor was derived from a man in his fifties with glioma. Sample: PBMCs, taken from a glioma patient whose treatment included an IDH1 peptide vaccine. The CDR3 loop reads CASAGTAAIETQYF. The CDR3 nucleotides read TGTGCCAGTGCCGGGACCGCAGCCATAGAGACCCAGTACTTC.